The entry that follows covers one T cell receptor (beta chain) sequence. The antigen is not known. The CDR3 runs to 15 residues. Losses at the gene ends were 6 bases for V and 7 bases for J; bases not matched to a gene: 9. Per the germline V gene, CDR1 is SGHAT and CDR2 is FQNNGV. This sample is drawn from a study of cytotoxic CD8 clonotypes in ibrutinib-treated CLL. Study as a whole: Timing of response sample collection was a median approximately eleven months after treatment start, with a range of 6 to 36. Notes on the study in general: Sustained-remission and progressing patients had different sampling times.

Investigators sought sequencing depths of between 1 in 200,000 and 1 in 1 million T cells. The repertoire was sequenced with immunoSEQ multiplex PCR; TCRdb's copy has only in-frame clones and lacks some. The sample lists about 68,000 clones, about two thirds occurring once. The specimen comprised PBMCs, sampled after 12 months of ibrutinib treatment. This clonotype was obtained from a human donor with chronic lymphocytic leukemia. The chain uses TRBV11-2 and TRBJ2-1, with 10 bases matching TRBD2. DNA for the CDR3: TGTGCCAGCAGTCAGCGGGGGGGCAGAGGGAATGAGCAGTTCTTC. Encoded protein: CASSQRGGRGNEQFF. Full variable domain (outside the CDR3, taken from reference TRBV11-2 and TRBJ2-1): EAGVAQSPRYKIIEKRQSVAFWCNPISGHATLYWYQQILGQGPKLLIQFQNNGVVDDSQLPKDRFSAERLKGVDSTLKIQPAKLEDSAVYLCASSQRGGRGNEQFFGPGTRLTVL.